The 25 T cell receptor beta chains given below trace back to one sample, sequenced in a study of blood T cells in healthy people across ages. The authors ran a second PCR of roughly 6 to 12 cycles using a sample-barcoded 5' primer and a J-beta primer mix. A single record per CDR3 protein comes from TCRdb applying MiXCR to the 5' RACE reads. The profile shows roughly 650,000 distinct CDR3 sequences, approximately 31% of them singletons. Specimen: blood. The source of these receptors is a woman of 80 years or more in good health.

A note on this clonotype: A much larger clone differs from this one at a single base, so this may be a read error. This sequence joins TRBV5-1 and TRBJ1-6; 10 bases are shared with TRBD1. The length of the CDR3 is 15 residues. Germline loops: CDR1 SGHRS, CDR2 YFSETQ. The CDR3 DNA reads as TGCGCCTGCAGCTTCGGACAGGGGGATAATTCACCCCTCCACTTT. This codes for CACSFGQGDNSPLHF.

The rearrangement joins TRBV20-1 to TRBJ2-7, with TRBD2 matching 9 bases. V lost 0 bases, J lost 5 bases, and 14 bases stayed unmatched. Germline V gene sequence: CDR1 DFQATT, CDR2 SNEGSKA (reference sequence). The CDR3 is made up of 17 amino acids. For the CDR3, the DNA is TGCAGTGCTAGAGATATCATTCTCCAGCGGGGGGTTAACGAGCAGTACTTC. Its translation: CSARDIILQRGVNEQYF.

This clonotype was picked up a small number of times. This chain links TRBV10-3 with TRBJ1-1; a weak D match, TRBD1 (5 bases). CDR3 size: 13 residues. Trimming pared 9 bases from V and 3 bases from J, leaving 14 bases between. CDR1 is ENHRY, CDR2 SYGVKD, per germline. DNA of the CDR3: TGTGCCATAGGTCAGAAAGGGGACACTGAAGCTTTCTTT. Translating it yields CAIGQKGDTEAFF.

This clonotype was recorded many times. The chain combines TRBV6-6 with TRBJ2-1; 9 bases fit TRBD1. Trimming cost V 2 bases and J 4 bases; bases outside gene matches: 6. Germline V gene data show CDR1 as MNHNY and CDR2 as SVGAGI (reference sequence). CDR3 length equals 16 residues. The DNA for the CDR3 is TGTGCCAGCAGTTACGAGGCGACAGGGGGGTACAATGAGCAGTTCTTC. Translating gives CASSYEATGGYNEQFF.

This chain joins TRBV5-1 and TRBJ2-2; 9 nucleotides align to TRBD1. The J segment lost 3 bases and the V segment lost 4 bases, leaving 7 bases of the junction unmatched. The length of the CDR3 is 16 residues. Germline V gene sequence: CDR1 SGHRS, CDR2 YFSETQ. The CDR3 DNA follows: TGCGCCAGCAGCGCCGATGGACAGGGGTACACCGGGGAGCTGTTTTTT. Its protein product is CASSADGQGYTGELFF. Filled out from reference TRBV5-1 and TRBJ2-2, the complete variable domain reads KAGVTQTPRYLIKTRGQQVTLSCSPISGHRSVSWYQQTPGQGLQFLFEYFSETQRNKGNFPGRFSGRQFSNSRSEMNVSTLELGDSALYLCASSADGQGYTGELFFGEGSRLTVL.

Notes on this clonotype: The junction does not match germline at one end; this may be a read error. J is TRBJ2-1 and V is TRBV5-6; 8 nucleotides match TRBD2. Germline CDR1 SGHDT, CDR2 YYEEEE. The length of the CDR3 is 15 residues. In DNA form, the CDR3 reads TGTGCCAGCAGGTTGGGCCTGCGGGGGGACGGTGAGCAGTTCTTC. Translation: CASRLGLRGDGEQFF.

As concerns this clonotype: The junction departs from germline at one end; a sequencing error may be responsible. The chain has TRBV12-5 and TRBJ1-1; the D gene is possibly TRBD1 (6 bases). This CDR3 has 17 amino acids. Germline V lookup: CDR1 LGHNT, CDR2 FRNRAP. The CDR3 loop is CASGLVLGRGLNSEAFF. CDR3 DNA sequence: TGTGCTAGTGGTTTGGTTTTAGGCAGGGGACTTAACAGTGAAGCTTTCTTT. The entire variable domain, with the rest obtained from reference TRBV12-5 and TRBJ1-1, is as follows: DARVTQTPRHKVTEMGQEVTMRCQPILGHNTVFWYRQTMMQGLELLAYFRNRAPLDDSGMPKDRFSAEMPDATLATLKIQPSEPRDSAVYFCASGLVLGRGLNSEAFFGQGTRLTVV.

This clonotype was observed many times. This chain joins TRBV27 and TRBJ2-7; 7 bases align to TRBD2. Germline CDR1 reads MNHEY; CDR2 reads SMNVEV (reference sequence). CDR3 length equals 18 residues. V lost 3 bases and J lost 2; bases outside the gene matches: 16. The CDR3 reads CASSFGVGRASGTYEQYF. CDR3 coding DNA: TGTGCCAGCAGTTTTGGGGTAGGGAGGGCTAGCGGTACCTACGAGCAGTACTTC.

This clonotype was found a few times. The gene calls are TRBV20-1 and TRBJ2-5; D unresolved. The CDR3 is 12 amino acids. From germline, CDR1 is DFQATT and CDR2 SNEGSKA (reference sequence). V lost 5 bases and J 5 bases, leaving 12 bases between the germline ends. CDR3 nucleotide sequence: TGCAGTGCTCTCAAATTAGTGGAGACCCAGTACTTC. Its protein is CSALKLVETQYF.

This clonotype was seen ten or more times. The chain links TRBV6-1 to TRBJ1-2; perhaps TRBD1 as D (5 bases). The V and J ends lost 3 bases and 1 base respectively, with 9 bases between them. Germline CDR1 MNHNS, CDR2 SASEGT. CDR3 size: 14 residues. The CDR3 DNA reads as TGTGCCAGCAGTGAGAGGGGCGGTAACTATGGCTACACCTTC. This sequence encodes CASSERGGNYGYTF.

V gene TRBV7-9 combines with J gene TRBJ1-4; possibly TRBD1 for D (6 bases). Trimming cost V 2 bases and J 5 bases, with 15 bases left between them. The germline V gene encodes CDR1 SEHNR and CDR2 FQNEAQ (reference sequence). This CDR3 region has 16 residues. The CDR3 sequence is CASSLPQGHRNEKLFF. The CDR3 DNA sequence: TGTGCCAGCAGCTTACCCCAGGGACACCGAAATGAAAAACTGTTTTTT.

Regarding this clonotype: This may be a read error: a much more frequent sequence differs by one nucleotide. V is TRBV5-1 and J is TRBJ2-7; TRBD2 agrees at 13 bases. The CDR3 contains 13 residues. Trimming removed 5 bases from V and 7 bases from J; junction bases left unmatched: 3. Germline loops: CDR1 SGHRS, CDR2 YFSETQ. The CDR3 bases are TGCGCCAGCAGACTAGCGGGGGGGAATGAGCAGTACTTC. It yields the protein CASRLAGGNEQYF. The variable domain in full, with the rest retrieved from reference TRBV5-1 and TRBJ2-7, is KAGVTQTPRYLIKTRGQQVTLSCSPISGHRSVSWYQQTPGQGLQFLFEYFSETQRNKGNFPGRFSGRQFSNSRSEMNVSTLELGDSALYLCASRLAGGNEQYFGPGTRLTVT.

This clonotype has a count of ten or more. V and J are TRBV3-1 and TRBJ2-1, with 10 bases lining up with TRBD2. Germline-derived CDR1 and CDR2 are LGHDT and YNNKEL (reference sequence). This CDR3 has 13 residues. J was trimmed by 14 bases and V by 5 bases; bases with no gene match: 9. The CDR3 reads CASSASPSGGEFF. CDR3 nucleotide sequence: TGTGCCAGCAGCGCCAGCCCCAGCGGGGGGGAGTTCTTC.

This clonotype was observed a few times. A read error is possible here, since a much larger clone lies one base away. V is TRBV29-1 and J is TRBJ2-1; D perhaps matches TRBD2 (6 bases). CDR3 size: 11 residues. The germline CDR1 and CDR2 sequences are SQVTM and ANQGSEA. V lost 4 bases and J lost 7, with 8 bases in between. DNA for the CDR3: TGCAGCGTTGCTGGGGGGAATGAGCAGTTCTTC. This gives the protein CSVAGGNEQFF.

This clonotype was observed many times. The chain links TRBV30 to TRBJ2-5, with TRBD1 matching over 7 bases. This CDR3 is 15 amino acids long. Trimming removed 2 bases from V and 4 bases from J; junction bases left unmatched: 10. Germline V gives CDR1 GTSNPN, CDR2 SVGIG (reference sequence). The CDR3 here is CAWSPRQGWRETQYF. The CDR3 DNA is TGTGCCTGGAGTCCTCGACAGGGTTGGAGAGAGACCCAGTACTTC.

This clonotype came up a few times. An end of the junction differs from the germline gene, which may be a read error. CDR3 region: CASSPGDSPPHF. CDR3 in DNA: TGCGCCAGCAGTCCAGGGGATTCACCCCCCCACTTT. The chain carries TRBV10-2 and TRBJ1-6; weak D call: TRBD1 (6 bases). Looked up from germline, CDR1 is WSHSY and CDR2 is SAAADI. The CDR3 loop spans 12 amino acids.

The chain couples TRBV7-2 to TRBJ2-4, with no clear D. The better agreement between TRBJ2-7 and the DNA end casts doubt on the J call. This CDR3 spans 15 amino acids. Germline V gene lookup returns CDR1 SGHTA and CDR2 FQGNSA. The CDR3 DNA reads as TGTGCCAGCAGCTTAATTAACTTAGAGCGCTACGAGCAGTACTTC. Translated: CASSLINLERYEQYF.

This clonotype was detected once. This chain joins TRBV20-1 and TRBJ1-2; a weak D match, TRBD1 (5 bases). This CDR3 spans 13 amino acids. V gave up 6 bases and J gave up 10 bases, with 21 bases separating them. Germline CDR1 is DFQATT and CDR2 is SNEGSKA (reference sequence). CDR3 nucleotide sequence: TGCAGTGCGAGGGACGTCTTGGAGGAGGCCTACACCTTC. This gives the protein CSARDVLEEAYTF.

This clonotype was counted ten times or more. The gene calls are TRBV3-1 and TRBJ1-2; D gene unclear. The CDR3 length is 12 residues. V was shortened by 3 bases and J by 8 bases, with 10 bases between the two germline ends. Germline V lookup: CDR1 LGHDT, CDR2 YNNKEL (reference sequence). CDR3 sequence: CASSHRPQGYTF. In DNA, the CDR3 is TGTGCCAGCAGCCACCGGCCCCAGGGCTACACCTTC.

Many counts were recorded for this clonotype. In DNA, the CDR3 is TGTGCCAGCAGCCCGAATTGGAGACCCTCCTACGAGCAGTACTTC. It specifies CASSPNWRPSYEQYF. The genes are TRBV7-2 and TRBJ2-7; D is undetermined. The CDR3 loop spans 15 amino acids. Germline V gene sequence: CDR1 SGHTA, CDR2 FQGNSA. V was shortened by 5 bases and J by 0 bases, with 14 bases between the two germline ends.

This clonotype appeared a few times. The chain has TRBV7-2 and TRBJ2-1; D is unresolved. The germline V gene encodes CDR1 SGHTA and CDR2 FQGNSA. Trimming shortened V by 2 bases and J by 10 bases, and 9 bases separated the two germline ends. This CDR3 has 12 amino acids. The DNA for the CDR3 is TGTGCCAGCAGCTTAAACAGAGGAGAGCAGTTCTTC. This codes for CASSLNRGEQFF.

This clonotype was counted once. A read error may be the cause here, since a much bigger clone is one base away. V and J are TRBV4-3 and TRBJ2-3, with 10 bases identical to TRBD2. Germline-derived CDR1 and CDR2 are LGHNA and YSLEER. The CDR3 sequence is 19 residues long. CDR3 sequence: CAGSQGQAGGSSSTDTQYF. The CDR3 DNA sequence: TGCGCCGGCAGCCAAGGTCAAGCGGGGGGGTCTTCCAGCACAGATACGCAGTATTTT.

To note about this clonotype: This sequence may be a read error, since a much larger clone differs from it by one base. This chain connects TRBV7-6 to TRBJ2-7; possible D gene TRBD2, 6 bases. This CDR3 contains 15 residues. The germline gives CDR1 SGHVS, CDR2 FNYEAQ. The CDR3 loop reads CASRLDTSGGYEQYF. The DNA of the CDR3 is TGTGCCAGCCGCTTAGACACGTCCGGGGGATACGAGCAGTACTTC.

With respect to this clonotype: A much bigger clone sits one base away, suggesting this may be a read error. The chain uses TRBV18 and TRBJ2-4; D gene uncertain. The end of the DNA fits TRBJ2-7 better, so the J call may be wrong. The CDR3 covers 13 residues. Germline loops: CDR1 KGHSH, CDR2 LQKENI. CDR3 loop: CASSPNSPYEQYF. As DNA, the CDR3 is TGTGCCAGCTCACCAAACAGTCCCTACGAGCAGTACTTC.

This clonotype showed up many times. V gene TRBV4-3 combines with J gene TRBJ2-7; the D gene is possibly TRBD1 (6 bases). Trimming pared 3 bases from V and 6 bases from J, leaving 15 bases between. Germline CDR1 LGHNA, CDR2 YSLEER. The CDR3 runs 14 residues. The CDR3 region has the DNA TGCGCCAGCAGCCAGAACCTACAGGGCGTCGAGCAGTACTTC. Encoded protein: CASSQNLQGVEQYF.